In its sample, the clone carrying this T cell receptor (beta chain) was seen a few times. Its antigen remains unidentified. This sample is drawn from a study of T cells after yellow fever vaccination. The CDR3 length is 12 residues. V lost 6 bases and J lost 6, with 12 bases in between. Germline CDR1 and CDR2: MDHEN and SYDVKM. TCRdb re-called the 5' RACE reads with MiXCR, one entry per CDR3 protein. The sample lists 500,000 to 650,000 distinct CDR3 sequences; about a sixth were seen once. Regarding the study as a whole: By day 5 rather than day 15, the secondary response had peaked, though it was weaker. The study noted that FACS-sorted repertoires could contain abundant clonotypes contaminating from the bulk population.

Sequencing used PBMCs, obtained more than 4 days after the first yellow fever vaccination. The V call is TRBV28, the J call TRBJ2-7; tentatively, D is TRBD1 (6 bases). The sequence was obtained from a man between 18 and 29 years old who received the YFV17D yellow fever vaccine. CDR3 region: CASRLTGGEQYF. The CDR3 DNA reads as TGTGCCAGCAGACTGACAGGTGGCGAGCAGTACTTC.